The 20 T cell receptor beta chains below all came from one sample that was sequenced in a study of shared clonotypes between healthy human individuals. Sequenced by immunoSEQ multiplex PCR; TCRdb stores in-frame clones only, minus some. The sample shows roughly 500,000 clones, 96% of them seen only once. Sequencing used naive CD4+ T cells sorted from blood. Subset indicated: CD45RA+ positively selected. These receptors all come from a woman aged 30 to 39 in good health.

The genes are TRBV29-1 and TRBJ2-1; 11 nucleotides line up with TRBD2. J was trimmed by 6 bases and V by 5 bases; bases with no gene match: 3. There are 13 residues in the CDR3. CDR1 is SQVTM and CDR2 is ANQGSEA in the germline V gene. CDR3 sequence: CSVPTSGSNEQFF. The DNA of the CDR3 is TGCAGCGTTCCTACTAGCGGGAGCAATGAGCAGTTCTTC.

The gene calls are TRBV18 and TRBJ2-2, with 9 bases fitting TRBD2. The V segment lost 1 base and the J segment 0 bases; nucleotides outside the gene matches: 6. Germline V gives CDR1 KGHSH, CDR2 LQKENI. The CDR3 contains 18 residues. In nucleotides, the CDR3 is TGTGCCAGCTCACCACATGGACTAGCGTCTTCGAACACCGGGGAGCTGTTTTTT. This gives the protein CASSPHGLASSNTGELFF.

The J gene is TRBJ2-1, the V gene TRBV5-1, with 14 bases identical to TRBD2. The CDR3 totals 16 residues. J gave up 9 bases and V 4 bases, and 9 bases lay outside the gene matches. Germline V gene sequence: CDR1 SGHRS, CDR2 YFSETQ. The CDR3, as DNA: TGCGCCAGCAGCCGGGGACTAGCGGGAGTCGACGGTGAGCAGTTCTTC. Translating gives CASSRGLAGVDGEQFF.

The V and J genes are TRBV28 and TRBJ1-4, with no clear D. V gave up 4 bases and J gave up 0 bases, with 6 bases separating them. The length of the CDR3 is 14 residues. From germline, CDR1 is MDHEN and CDR2 SYDVKM. CDR3 amino acids: CASSYTPTNEKLFF. DNA for the CDR3: TGTGCCAGCAGTTACACCCCAACTAATGAAAAACTGTTTTTT.

This rearrangement joins TRBV15 to TRBJ1-4; D call uncertain. V lost 2 bases and J lost 8, with 12 bases in between. CDR1 and CDR2 from the germline V gene are LNHNV and YYDKDF (reference sequence). This CDR3 spans 14 amino acids. The CDR3 reads CATSRMVLGEKLFF. CDR3 DNA sequence: TGTGCCACCAGCAGAATGGTGCTCGGAGAAAAACTGTTTTTT.

V gene TRBV10-3 combines with J gene TRBJ2-7; 7 nucleotides match TRBD2. Germline lookup yields CDR1 ENHRY and CDR2 SYGVKD. The CDR3 runs 13 residues. V trimming: 7 bases; J trimming: 3 bases; junction bases outside the gene matches: 6. DNA for the CDR3: TGTGCCATCACCCGGGACTACCTCTACGAGCAGTACTTC. Translation: CAITRDYLYEQYF.

This rearrangement joins TRBV5-6 to TRBJ2-3, with D hard to call. The V end lost 4 bases, the J end lost 0 bases, and 6 bases lay between the germline ends. From germline, CDR1 is SGHDT and CDR2 YYEEEE. This CDR3 comprises 13 residues. CDR3 sequence reads: CASSPISTDTQYF. For the CDR3, the DNA is TGTGCCAGCAGCCCTATCAGCACAGATACGCAGTATTTT. Looking up the rest from reference TRBV5-6 and TRBJ2-3 gives the full variable domain: DAGVTQSPTHLIKTRGQQVTLRCSPKSGHDTVSWYQQALGQGPQFIFQYYEEEERQRGNFPDRFSGHQFPNYSSELNVNALLLGDSALYLCASSPISTDTQYFGPGTRLTVL.

The chain uses TRBV7-2 and TRBJ2-5, with TRBD2 matching over 8 bases. V gave up 1 base and J gave up 5 bases; unmatched junction bases: 6. The CDR3 loop spans 15 amino acids. CDR1 SGHTA and CDR2 FQGNSA come from the germline V gene. CDR3 DNA sequence: TGTGCCAGCAGCTTAGAGGGCGGGAGGAGTGAGACCCAGTACTTC. This sequence encodes CASSLEGGRSETQYF.

The genes are TRBV7-9 and TRBJ2-7; unclear D gene. Looked up from germline, CDR1 is SEHNR and CDR2 is FQNEAQ (reference sequence). The length of the CDR3 is 13 residues. V was cut by 1 base and J by 7 bases, with 11 bases left in between. The CDR3 bases are TGTGCCAGCAGCTTAGAGGCGAATCTGGAGCAGTACTTC. This encodes CASSLEANLEQYF.

The chain recombines TRBV28 with TRBJ1-4; the match to TRBD1 covers 7 bases. The V and J ends lost 5 bases and 5 bases, in that order; junction bases with no gene match: 8. This CDR3 has 15 residues. CDR1 is MDHEN, CDR2 SYDVKM, per germline. Written as DNA, the CDR3 is TGTGCCAGCAGTCCCGCGACAGGGCCCAATGAAAAACTGTTTTTT. As protein: CASSPATGPNEKLFF. Full variable domain (outside the CDR3, taken from reference TRBV28 and TRBJ1-4): DVKVTQSSRYLVKRTGEKVFLECVQDMDHENMFWYRQDPGLGLRLIYFSYDVKMKEKGDIPEGYSVSREKKERFSLILESASTNQTSMYLCASSPATGPNEKLFFGSGTQLSVL.

The chain's CDR3 is CASSNDRGETQYF. CDR3 DNA: TGTGCCAGCAGCAATGACAGGGGGGAGACCCAGTACTTC. The chain employs TRBV7-8 and TRBJ2-5, with TRBD1 matching over 9 bases. The CDR3 spans 13 residues. J gave up 5 bases and V 5 bases, and 3 bases lay outside the gene matches. The V gene's germline CDR1 is SGHVS and CDR2 FQNEAQ.

The chain joins TRBV5-1 to TRBJ2-7, with 14 bases aligning to TRBD2. The CDR3 sequence is 17 residues long. The germline V gene encodes CDR1 SGHRS and CDR2 YFSETQ. V lost 0 bases and J lost 4; bases outside the gene matches: 6. The CDR3 loop is CASSLGLAGGPQYEQYF. The DNA for the CDR3 is TGCGCCAGCAGCTTGGGACTAGCGGGAGGGCCTCAATACGAGCAGTACTTC.

This chain links TRBV29-1 with TRBJ2-6; a possible D gene is TRBD1 (6 bases). The CDR3 has 19 amino acids. Trimming pared 2 bases from V and 1 base from J, leaving 21 bases between. Germline CDR1 reads SQVTM; CDR2 reads ANQGSEA. CDR3 sequence reads: CSVEWGQGGWSSGANVLTF. In DNA, the CDR3 is TGCAGCGTTGAATGGGGACAAGGGGGTTGGTCTTCTGGGGCCAACGTCCTGACTTTC.

This chain connects TRBV6-5 to TRBJ2-2; D is ambiguous. The CDR3 is 15 residues long. V was clipped by 3 bases and J by 4 bases, with 12 bases between them. CDR1 is MNHEY and CDR2 is SVGAGI in the germline V gene. The CDR3 DNA reads TGTGCCAGCAGTTATTGGCAGTCGGCCACCGGGGAGCTGTTTTTT. Its protein is CASSYWQSATGELFF.

The chain combines TRBV6-1 with TRBJ2-3; the match to TRBD1 covers 10 bases. The CDR3 totals 16 residues. V dropped 4 bases and J dropped 3; count of bases not matched to a gene: 7. Germline V gene lookup returns CDR1 MNHNS and CDR2 SASEGT. The CDR3 DNA is TGTGCCAGCAGTGCCCTGGGACAGGGGAAGACAGATACGCAGTATTTT. As protein: CASSALGQGKTDTQYF.

This chain links TRBV28 with TRBJ1-2; D gene uncertain. Trimming pared 5 bases from V and 2 bases from J, leaving 15 bases between. This CDR3 spans 15 amino acids. From germline, CDR1 is MDHEN and CDR2 SYDVKM. The DNA of the CDR3 is TGTGCCAGCAGTCCCTATGAGACCCTCAACTATGGCTACACCTTC. Its translation is CASSPYETLNYGYTF.

The chain carries TRBV4-1 and TRBJ2-7; the match to TRBD2 covers 7 bases. The CDR3 loop spans 16 amino acids. Germline CDR1 reads MGHRA; CDR2 reads YSYEKL. The trim removed 3 bases at V and 2 bases at J, leaving 10 bases unmatched. The DNA for the CDR3 is TGCGCCAGCAGCCATTTAAGCGGGGAACGTGCCTACGAGCAGTACTTC. Protein sequence: CASSHLSGERAYEQYF.

J is TRBJ1-5 and V is TRBV6-1, with a weak D call TRBD1 (6 bases). V lost 4 bases and J 7 bases, leaving 20 bases between the germline ends. The CDR3 has 16 amino acids. CDR1 is MNHNS, CDR2 SASEGT, per germline. This chain's CDR3 is CASSGIGTILNQPQHF. The CDR3 DNA is TGTGCCAGCAGTGGTATCGGGACAATTTTGAACCAGCCCCAGCATTTT.

The chain combines TRBV27 with TRBJ2-7; 8 bases align to TRBD1. This CDR3 is built from 15 residues. Germline CDR1 MNHEY, CDR2 SMNVEV (reference sequence). The junction had 9 bases not matched to a gene; V was cut back by 5 bases and J by 3 bases. The CDR3 here is CASSDGQGPYYEQYF. The CDR3 coding sequence is TGTGCCAGCAGTGATGGACAGGGACCCTACTACGAGCAGTACTTC.

The chain combines TRBV2 with TRBJ2-7; 12 nucleotides match TRBD2. The germline V gene has CDR1 SNHLY and CDR2 FYNNEI. Trimming took 1 base from V and 9 from J; bases not matched to a gene: 7. The CDR3 runs to 15 residues. The CDR3 DNA sequence: TGTGCCAGCAGTGAAGTCGGGACTAGCGGGTTTGCGCAGTACTTC. Its protein is CASSEVGTSGFAQYF.